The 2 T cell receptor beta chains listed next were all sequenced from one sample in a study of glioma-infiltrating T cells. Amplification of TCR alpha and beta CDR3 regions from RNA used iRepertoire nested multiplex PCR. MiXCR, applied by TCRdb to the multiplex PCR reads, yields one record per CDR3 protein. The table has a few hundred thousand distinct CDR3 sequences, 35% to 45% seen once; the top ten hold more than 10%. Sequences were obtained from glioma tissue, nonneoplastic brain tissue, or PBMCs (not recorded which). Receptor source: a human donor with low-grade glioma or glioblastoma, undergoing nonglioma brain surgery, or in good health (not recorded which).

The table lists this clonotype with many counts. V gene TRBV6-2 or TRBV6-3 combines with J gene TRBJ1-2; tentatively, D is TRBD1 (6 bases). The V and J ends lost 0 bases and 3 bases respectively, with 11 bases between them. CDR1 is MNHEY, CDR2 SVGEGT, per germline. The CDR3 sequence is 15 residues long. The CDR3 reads CASSYSRTAHYGYTF. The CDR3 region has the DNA TGTGCCAGCAGTTACTCGAGGACAGCACACTATGGCTACACCTTC.

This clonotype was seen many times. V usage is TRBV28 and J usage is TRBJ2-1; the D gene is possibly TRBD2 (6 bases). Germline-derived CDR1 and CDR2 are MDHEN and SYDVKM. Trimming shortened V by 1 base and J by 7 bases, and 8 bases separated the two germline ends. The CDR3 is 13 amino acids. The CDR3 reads CASSLSGGNEQFF. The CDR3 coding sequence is TGTGCCAGCAGTTTATCTGGAGGGAATGAGCAGTTCTTC. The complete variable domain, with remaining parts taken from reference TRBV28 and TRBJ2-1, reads DVKVTQSSRYLVKRTGEKVFLECVQDMDHENMFWYRQDPGLGLRLIYFSYDVKMKEKGDIPEGYSVSREKKERFSLILESASTNQTSMYLCASSLSGGNEQFFGPGTRLTVL.